This T cell receptor (beta chain) was identified during a study of vaccination effects on CD4 cells after COVID-19. As to this clone: As yet, its antigen is unknown.

TCRdb keeps only in-frame clones here, not all; method: immunoSEQ multiplex PCR. This table has about 73,000 clones, roughly 75% appearing once. Around day 10 of culture, CD4+ T cells were separated out. Participants received two doses of either the BNT162b2 or mRNA-1273 vaccine. On both days 3 and 7, half of the culture medium was replaced with IL-2 medium. Between the trimmed V and J ends, which lost 6 bases and 6 bases, there was a span of 9 bases. The CDR3 totals 12 residues. CDR1 is MNHEY and CDR2 is SVGAGI in the germline V gene. This specimen was CD4+ T cells from PBMCs cultured without peptide, taken after COVID-19 vaccination. The TCR comes from a human donor who received a COVID-19 vaccine. V and J are TRBV6-5 and TRBJ1-5; no clear D gene. CDR3 in amino acids: CASRREGQPQHF. For the CDR3, the DNA is TGTGCCAGCAGGAGGGAGGGTCAGCCCCAGCATTTT.